A single sample gave rise to the 9 T cell receptor beta chains below, sequenced in a study of chemoradiotherapy in HPV16-positive cancers. Sequencing was performed with immunoSEQ multiplex PCR; in TCRdb, only in-frame clones are kept and a portion is missing. This sample has fewer than 15,000 clones, with around two thirds found just once. The sample was acquired from a patient who underwent chemoradiotherapy. The source is a human donor with HPV-associated anogenital cancer.

This CDR3 reads CASSPRVGRDTYNEQFF. As DNA, the CDR3 is TGTGCCAGCAGCCCCCGAGTCGGGCGGGACACCTACAATGAGCAGTTCTTC. The chain uses TRBV11-2 and TRBJ2-1; D may correspond to TRBD1 or TRBD2 (6 bases each). From germline, CDR1 is SGHAT and CDR2 FQNNGV. V lost 5 bases to trimming and J lost 2 bases, with 19 bases between them. CDR3 size: 17 residues. The full variable domain, in which reference TRBV11-2 and TRBJ2-1 provide the parts outside the CDR3, is EAGVAQSPRYKIIEKRQSVAFWCNPISGHATLYWYQQILGQGPKLLIQFQNNGVVDDSQLPKDRFSAERLKGVDSTLKIQPAKLEDSAVYLCASSPRVGRDTYNEQFFGPGTRLTVL.

This chain uses TRBV2 with TRBJ1-1; D might be TRBD1 (5 bases). Germline V gene data show CDR1 as SNHLY and CDR2 as FYNNEI. The CDR3 runs 10 residues. V was trimmed by 6 bases and J by 12 bases, leaving 11 bases between them. The CDR3 is CASRSGETFF. The CDR3, as DNA: TGTGCCAGCAGGTCGGGGGAAACTTTCTTT.

The sample holds one count of this clone. This rearrangement joins TRBV12-5 to TRBJ2-3, with D perhaps matching TRBD1 (6 bases). CDR1 is LGHNT and CDR2 is FRNRAP in the germline V gene. The CDR3 length is 15 residues. V lost 0 bases to trimming and J lost 4 bases, with 11 bases between them. CDR3 sequence reads: CASGLVRAGADTQYF. In DNA form, the CDR3 reads TGTGCTAGTGGTTTGGTAAGAGCAGGGGCAGATACGCAGTATTTT.

This rearrangement joins TRBV27 to TRBJ2-7, with 9 bases matching TRBD2. The CDR3 has 15 amino acids. The V gene's germline CDR1 is MNHEY and CDR2 SMNVEV (reference sequence). Trimming at V came to 5 bases and at J to 1 base, leaving 6 bases not matched to a gene. The CDR3 here is CASSPGTSSSYEQYF. The CDR3, as DNA: TGTGCCAGCAGTCCTGGGACTAGCTCTTCCTACGAGCAGTACTTC.

This rearrangement joins TRBV28 to TRBJ2-1; 8 bases fit TRBD2. Germline CDR1 MDHEN, CDR2 SYDVKM. This CDR3 has 14 residues. J was trimmed by 3 bases and V by 7 bases; bases with no gene match: 5. CDR3 in amino acids: CASTLAGNYNEQFF. The CDR3 DNA is TGTGCCAGCACGTTAGCGGGAAACTACAATGAGCAGTTCTTC. The full variable domain, with the rest looked up from reference TRBV28 and TRBJ2-1, is DVKVTQSSRYLVKRTGEKVFLECVQDMDHENMFWYRQDPGLGLRLIYFSYDVKMKEKGDIPEGYSVSREKKERFSLILESASTNQTSMYLCASTLAGNYNEQFFGPGTRLTVL.

This clone was seen only a few times. The chain uses TRBV14 and TRBJ2-2; a possible D gene is TRBD1 (5 bases). V was clipped by 4 bases and J by 5 bases, with 11 bases between them. This CDR3 has 14 amino acids. Germline V gene lookup returns CDR1 SGHDN and CDR2 FVKESK. Here the CDR3 reads CASSRDAGTGELFF. In nucleotides, the CDR3 is TGTGCCAGCAGCCGGGATGCAGGGACCGGGGAGCTGTTTTTT.

This clone turned up a few times. The sample carries other DNA sequences with the same CDR3. The J gene is TRBJ1-3, the V gene TRBV11-3; TRBD1 aligns across 9 bases. This CDR3 comprises 15 residues. Germline V gives CDR1 SGHNT, CDR2 YENEEA. Trimming removed 5 bases from V and 2 bases from J; junction bases left unmatched: 4. In DNA, the CDR3 is TGTGCCAGCAGCCCGGGACAGGGCCCTGGAAACACCATATATTTT. It encodes CASSPGQGPGNTIYF.

The chain combines TRBV28 with TRBJ2-1; D uncertain. Germline V gene data show CDR1 as MDHEN and CDR2 as SYDVKM. Trimming removed 5 bases from V and 6 bases from J, with 14 bases in between. This CDR3 is 14 amino acids long. The DNA of the CDR3 is TGTGCCAGCAGTCCTTTAGTGTTCCCCAATGAGCAGTTCTTC. Translated: CASSPLVFPNEQFF.

This chain uses TRBV27 with TRBJ2-7, with 10 bases lining up with TRBD2. CDR3 length: 16 residues. CDR1 and CDR2 from the germline V gene are MNHEY and SMNVEV (reference sequence). J gave up 0 bases and V 0 bases, and 2 bases lay outside the gene matches. The CDR3, as DNA: TGTGCCAGCAGTTTATCTGGGACTAGCGACTCCTACGAGCAGTACTTC. It translates to CASSLSGTSDSYEQYF.